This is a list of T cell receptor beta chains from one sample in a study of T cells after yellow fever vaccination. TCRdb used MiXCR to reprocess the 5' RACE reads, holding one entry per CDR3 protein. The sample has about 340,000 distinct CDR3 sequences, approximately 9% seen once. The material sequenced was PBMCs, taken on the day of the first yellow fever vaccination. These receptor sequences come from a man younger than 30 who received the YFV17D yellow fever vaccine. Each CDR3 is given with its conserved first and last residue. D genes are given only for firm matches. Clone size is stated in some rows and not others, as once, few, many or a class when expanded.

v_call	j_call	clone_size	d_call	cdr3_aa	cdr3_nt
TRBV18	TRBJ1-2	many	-	CASSPTRGQLYGYTF	TGTGCCAGCTCACCAACTAGAGGACAGCTCTATGGCTACACCTTC
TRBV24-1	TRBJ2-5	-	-	CATSDPNSAETQYF	TGTGCCACCAGTGACCCAAATTCGGCGGAGACCCAGTACTTC
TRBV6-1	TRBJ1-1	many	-	CASSPTFRERRTEAFF	TGTGCCAGCAGTCCGACCTTCCGGGAGAGAAGGACTGAAGCTTTCTTT
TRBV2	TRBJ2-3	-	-	CASTTDLGTQYF	TGTGCCAGCACCACGGACTTGGGGACGCAGTATTTT
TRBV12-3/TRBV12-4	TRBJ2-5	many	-	CASSFLSGERETQYF	TGTGCCAGCAGTTTTTTATCGGGGGAAAGGGAGACCCAGTACTTC
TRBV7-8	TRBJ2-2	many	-	CASTPGVGVSGELFF	TGTGCCAGCACCCCGGGGGTTGGGGTCTCCGGGGAGCTGTTTTTT
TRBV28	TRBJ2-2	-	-	CASSLPATEELFF	TGTGCCAGCAGTTTACCAGCCACCGAGGAGCTGTTTTTT
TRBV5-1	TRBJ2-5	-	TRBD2	CASSHLAGKETQYF	TGCGCCAGCAGCCATTTAGCGGGTAAAGAGACCCAGTACTTC
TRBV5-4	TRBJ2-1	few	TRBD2	CASSPGRVVNEQFF	TGTGCCAGCAGCCCAGGGAGGGTGGTCAATGAGCAGTTCTTC
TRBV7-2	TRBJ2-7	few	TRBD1	CASSFSTGVQYF	TGTGCCAGCAGCTTCTCTACAGGGGTGCAGTACTTC
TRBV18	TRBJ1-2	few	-	CASSPGTGYYGYTF	TGTGCCAGCTCACCCGGGACGGGGTACTATGGCTACACCTTC
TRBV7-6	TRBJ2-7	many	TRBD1	CASSLTGGTSYEQYF	TGTGCCAGCAGTCTCACAGGGGGGACGTCCTACGAGCAGTACTTC
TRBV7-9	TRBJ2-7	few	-	CASSPPRFGEQYF	TGTGCCAGCAGCCCCCCCCGGTTCGGGGAGCAGTACTTC
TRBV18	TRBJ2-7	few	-	CASSPPRGEQYF	TGTGCCAGCTCACCACCTAGGGGCGAGCAGTACTTC
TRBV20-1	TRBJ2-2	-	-	CSAPAPGSAGELFF	TGCAGTGCGCCGGCCCCGGGGAGTGCCGGGGAGCTGTTTTTT
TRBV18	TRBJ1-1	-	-	CASSRDRAREAFF	TGTGCCAGCTCACGCGATAGGGCTAGGGAAGCTTTCTTT
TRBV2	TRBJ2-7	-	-	CASSQDIYEQYF	TGTGCCAGCAGCCAAGACATCTACGAGCAGTACTTC
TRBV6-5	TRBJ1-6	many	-	CASSYAGPGNSPLHF	TGTGCCAGCAGTTACGCGGGGCCTGGGAATTCACCCCTCCACTTT
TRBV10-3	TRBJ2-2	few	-	CAIRAGTPKNTGELFF	TGTGCCATCAGGGCCGGGACGCCAAAGAACACCGGGGAGCTGTTTTTT
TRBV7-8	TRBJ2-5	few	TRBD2	CASSLEGLLLYQETQYF	TGTGCCAGCAGCTTAGAGGGACTACTACTGTACCAAGAGACCCAGTACTTC
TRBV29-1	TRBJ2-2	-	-	CSVYGEIANTGELFF	TGCAGCGTTTATGGGGAAATAGCGAACACCGGGGAGCTGTTTTTT
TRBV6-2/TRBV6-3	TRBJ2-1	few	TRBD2	CASREAGDLYNEQFF	TGTGCCAGCAGGGAGGCGGGGGACCTATACAATGAGCAGTTCTTC
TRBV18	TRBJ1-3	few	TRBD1	CASSYDRDGNTIYF	TGTGCCAGCTCCTACGACAGGGACGGAAACACCATATATTTT
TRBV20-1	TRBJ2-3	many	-	CSASLQGNTQYF	TGCAGTGCGAGCCTACAGGGAAATACGCAGTATTTT
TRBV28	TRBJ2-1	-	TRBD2	CASSWTSGGDNEQFF	TGTGCCAGCAGTTGGACTAGCGGGGGGGACAATGAGCAGTTCTTC
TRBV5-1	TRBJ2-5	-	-	CASSTGSTGETQYF	TGCGCCAGCAGTACTGGCAGCACCGGAGAGACCCAGTACTTC
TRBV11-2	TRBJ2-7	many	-	CASRSVRGDSYEQYF	TGTGCCAGCAGATCAGTTCGGGGTGACTCCTACGAGCAGTACTTC
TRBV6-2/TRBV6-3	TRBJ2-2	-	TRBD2	CASSFPSGYTGELFF	TGTGCCAGCAGTTTCCCTAGCGGTTACACCGGGGAGCTGTTTTTT
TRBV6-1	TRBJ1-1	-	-	CASRPQLGSEAFF	TGTGCCAGCAGGCCCCAGTTGGGCAGTGAAGCTTTCTTT
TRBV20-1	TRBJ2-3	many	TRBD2	CSARDLSGGITSTDTQYF	TGCAGTGCTAGAGATCTAAGCGGGGGGATTACTAGCACAGATACGCAGTATTTT
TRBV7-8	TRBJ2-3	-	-	CASSQRGGTSTDTQYF	TGTGCCAGCAGCCAGAGAGGGGGGACTAGCACAGATACGCAGTATTTT
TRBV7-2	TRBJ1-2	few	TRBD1	CASRPSGTGNHGYTF	TGTGCCAGCAGACCCTCCGGGACAGGGAACCATGGCTACACCTTC
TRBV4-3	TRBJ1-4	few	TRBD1	CASSQDPRQGFATNEKLFF	TGCGCCAGCAGCCAAGATCCGAGACAGGGGTTTGCAACTAATGAAAAACTGTTTTTT
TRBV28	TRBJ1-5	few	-	CASSLFGQDLSNQPQHF	TGTGCCAGCAGTTTATTCGGCCAGGACCTTAGCAATCAGCCCCAGCATTTT
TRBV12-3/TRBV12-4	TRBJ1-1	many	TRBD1	CASSLGTGSNTEAFF	TGTGCCAGCAGCTTGGGGACAGGGTCGAACACTGAAGCTTTCTTT
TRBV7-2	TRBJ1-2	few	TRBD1	CASSLSVGGIGGYTF	TGTGCCAGCAGCTTATCCGTAGGGGGCATAGGTGGCTACACCTTC
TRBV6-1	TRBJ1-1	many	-	CASSPRGHNTEAFF	TGTGCCAGCAGTCCCCGAGGACACAACACTGAAGCTTTCTTT
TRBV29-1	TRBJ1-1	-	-	CSVEWGRRNTEAFF	TGCAGCGTTGAGTGGGGGAGGAGAAACACTGAAGCTTTCTTT
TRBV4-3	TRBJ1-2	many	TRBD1	CASSQGVQGGENYGYTF	TGCGCCAGCAGCCAAGGCGTCCAGGGGGGCGAAAACTATGGCTACACCTTC
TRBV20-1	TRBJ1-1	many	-	CSPRDTAPEAFF	TGCAGTCCACGGGACACGGCCCCTGAAGCTTTCTTT
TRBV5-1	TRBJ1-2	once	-	CATTRAPGDYGYTF	TGCGCCACCACCCGGGCACCAGGGGACTATGGCTACACCTTC
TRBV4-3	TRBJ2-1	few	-	CASSQEPPGGYEQFF	TGCGCCAGCAGCCAAGAACCCCCGGGCGGGTATGAGCAGTTCTTC
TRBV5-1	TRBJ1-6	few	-	CASSLSDGNSPLHF	TGCGCCAGCAGCTTGTCGGACGGCAATTCACCCCTCCACTTT
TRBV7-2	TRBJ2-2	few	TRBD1	CASSSRDSGNGELFF	TGTGCCAGCAGTTCCCGGGACAGCGGCAACGGGGAGCTGTTTTTT
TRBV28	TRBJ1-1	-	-	CASSFLPGGTEAFF	TGTGCCAGCAGTTTCCTACCGGGTGGCACTGAAGCTTTCTTT